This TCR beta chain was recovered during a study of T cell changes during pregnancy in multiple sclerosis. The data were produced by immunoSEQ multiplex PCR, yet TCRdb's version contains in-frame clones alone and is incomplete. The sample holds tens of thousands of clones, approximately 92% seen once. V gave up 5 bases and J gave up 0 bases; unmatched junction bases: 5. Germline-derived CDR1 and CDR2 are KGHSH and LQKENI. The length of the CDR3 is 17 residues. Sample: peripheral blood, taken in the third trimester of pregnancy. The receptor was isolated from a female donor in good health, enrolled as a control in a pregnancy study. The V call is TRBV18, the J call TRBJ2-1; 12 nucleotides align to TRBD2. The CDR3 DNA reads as TGTGCCAGCTCAATTAGACTAGCGGGGGACTCCTACAATGAGCAGTTCTTC. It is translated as CASSIRLAGDSYNEQFF.